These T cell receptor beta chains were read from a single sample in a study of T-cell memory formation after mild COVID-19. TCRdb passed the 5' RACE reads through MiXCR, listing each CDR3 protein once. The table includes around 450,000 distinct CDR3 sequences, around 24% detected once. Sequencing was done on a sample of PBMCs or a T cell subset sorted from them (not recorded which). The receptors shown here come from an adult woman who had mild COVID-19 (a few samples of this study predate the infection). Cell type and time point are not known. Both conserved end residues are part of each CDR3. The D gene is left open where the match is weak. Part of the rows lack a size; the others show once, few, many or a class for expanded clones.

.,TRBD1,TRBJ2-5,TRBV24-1,TGTGCCACCAGTGAATCCGGGACAGGGGGCAAGACCCAGTACTTC,CATSESGTGGKTQYF
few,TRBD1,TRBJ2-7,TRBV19,TGTGCCAGTACCATGGGACAGGGCTCCCACGAGCAGTACTTC,CASTMGQGSHEQYF
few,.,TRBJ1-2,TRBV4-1,TGCGCCAGCAGCCAAGGACGGACTAACTATGGCTACACCTTC,CASSQGRTNYGYTF
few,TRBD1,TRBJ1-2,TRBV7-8,TGTGCCAGCAGCCCGAGGACAGGGATCGGCTACACCTTC,CASSPRTGIGYTF
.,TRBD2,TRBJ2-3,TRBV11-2,TGTGCCAGCAGCTTGGGTTGGACTAGCGAGTGGAATACGCAGTATTTT,CASSLGWTSEWNTQYF
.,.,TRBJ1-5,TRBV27,TGTGCCAGCAGTTTAGGGACAAGCGGGCCCCAGCATTTT,CASSLGTSGPQHF
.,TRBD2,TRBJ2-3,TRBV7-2,TGTGCCAGCAGCGGTACTAGCGGGAGGGCCACAGATACGCAGTATTTT,CASSGTSGRATDTQYF
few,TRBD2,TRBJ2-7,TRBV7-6,TGTGCCAGCAGTAGAAGCGGGGGGGCCGTCGAGCAGTACTTC,CASSRSGGAVEQYF
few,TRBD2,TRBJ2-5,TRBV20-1,TGCAGTGCTAGGGGGACTAGCGGGAGATTAGCAGAGACCCAGTACTTC,CSARGTSGRLAETQYF
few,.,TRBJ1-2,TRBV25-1,TGTGCCAGCAAAGGGGCCTCCATCGGCTATGGCTACACCTTC,CASKGASIGYGYTF
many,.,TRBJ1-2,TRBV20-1,TGCAGTGCTAGAGGTCAAGGAGCTAACTATGGCTACACCTTC,CSARGQGANYGYTF
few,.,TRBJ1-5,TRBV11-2,TGTGCCAGCAGCTTAGGGGCAGGGACTAGCAATCAGCCCCAGCATTTT,CASSLGAGTSNQPQHF
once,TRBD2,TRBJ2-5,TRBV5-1,TGCGCCAGCAGCGTTCGAGCGGGGGCTGGGGAGACCCAGTACTTC,CASSVRAGAGETQYF
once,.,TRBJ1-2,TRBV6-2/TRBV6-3,TGTGCCAGCAGCCATGTTAATAACTATGGCTACACCTTC,CASSHVNNYGYTF
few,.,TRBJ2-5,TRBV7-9,TGTGCCAGCAGCTCCCTGGTGGGCCCCGGAGAGACCCAGTACTTC,CASSSLVGPGETQYF
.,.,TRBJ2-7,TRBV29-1,TGCAGCGCGGGCTCGGGAAATCGCGAGCAGTACTTC,CSAGSGNREQYF
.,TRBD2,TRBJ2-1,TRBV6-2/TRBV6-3,TGTGCCAGCAGCCGAGCGGGGGCCACTTACAATGAGCAGTTCTTC,CASSRAGATYNEQFF
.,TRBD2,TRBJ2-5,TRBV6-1,TGTGCCAGCAGTGAGCTAGCGGCGAATTTAGAGACCCAGTACTTC,CASSELAANLETQYF
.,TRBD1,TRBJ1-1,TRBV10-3,TGTGCCATCAGTGAAGGGACAGACGAAGCTTTCTTT,CAISEGTDEAFF
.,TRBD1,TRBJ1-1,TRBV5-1,TGCGCCAGCAGCTCTACAGGGGGAGGCACTGAAGCTTTCTTT,CASSSTGGGTEAFF
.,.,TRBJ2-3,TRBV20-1,TGCAGTGCTAGTCGGCGTACGCAGTATTTT,CSASRRTQYF
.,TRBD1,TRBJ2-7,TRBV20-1,TGCAGTGTCAGGACAGGGGAAAGTAGCAACGAGCAGTACTTC,CSVRTGESSNEQYF
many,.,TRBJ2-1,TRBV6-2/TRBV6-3,TGTGCCAGCAGTGCCCAAACTGCCGGGTACTACAATGAGCAGTTCTTC,CASSAQTAGYYNEQFF
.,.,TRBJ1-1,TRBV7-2,TGTGCCAGCAGCTACCCGGGAGGCGGCTACACTGAAGCTTTCTTT,CASSYPGGGYTEAFF
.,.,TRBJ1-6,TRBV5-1,TGCGCCAGCAGCGCGACAGCGAGCTCCTATAATTCACCCCTCCACTTT,CASSATASSYNSPLHF
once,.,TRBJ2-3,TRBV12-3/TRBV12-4,TGTGCCAGCAGTTTTCGGGGGAGACCGGATACGCAGTATTTT,CASSFRGRPDTQYF
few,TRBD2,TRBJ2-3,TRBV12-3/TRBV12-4,TGTGCCAGCAGTCACCGCCCTAGCGGGGGAGATACGCAGTATTTT,CASSHRPSGGDTQYF
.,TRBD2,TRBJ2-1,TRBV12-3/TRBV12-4,TGTGCCAGCACTGAGGGAGGGCCAAGTAGGGAGCAGTTCTTC,CASTEGGPSREQFF
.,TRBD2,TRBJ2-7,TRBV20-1,TGCAGTGCTAGAGCCCTAGGGACTAGCGGGAGCCTTAGGGGGGAGCAGTACTTC,CSARALGTSGSLRGEQYF
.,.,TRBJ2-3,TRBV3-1,TGTGCCAGCAGCCGAGGGCTGGCGGGGAGACGCACAGATACGCAGTATTTT,CASSRGLAGRRTDTQYF
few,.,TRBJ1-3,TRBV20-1,TGCAGTGCTATTTCTGGGAAGGGTGCCTCTGGAAACACCATATATTTT,CSAISGKGASGNTIYF
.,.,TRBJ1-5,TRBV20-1,TGCAGTGCTAGAGCGGACCGTCGCAATCAGCCCCAGCATTTT,CSARADRRNQPQHF
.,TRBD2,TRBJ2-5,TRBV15,TGTGCCACCAGGCGGGGGGTGGCGGAGACCCAGTACTTC,CATRRGVAETQYF
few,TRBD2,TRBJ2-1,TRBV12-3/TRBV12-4,TGTGCCAGCAGTAACATTCGTACTAGCGGGGTTTACAATGAGCAGTTCTTC,CASSNIRTSGVYNEQFF
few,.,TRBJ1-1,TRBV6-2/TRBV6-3,TGTGCCAGCAGGACGGGTAGTGCCACTGAAGCTTTCTTT,CASRTGSATEAFF
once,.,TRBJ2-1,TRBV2,TGTGCCAGCAGTAACCTAGGCCCATCTTCAGTACAAAGCTCCTACAATGAGCAGTTCTTC,CASSNLGPSSVQSSYNEQFF
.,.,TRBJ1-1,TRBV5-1,TGCGCCAGCAGCCTGGTGGGGATGGTGAACACTGAAGCTTTCTTT,CASSLVGMVNTEAFF
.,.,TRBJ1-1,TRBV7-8,TGTGCCAGCAGCTTGTTTTCGGGGTACACTGAAGCTTTCTTT,CASSLFSGYTEAFF
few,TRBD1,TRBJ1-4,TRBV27,TGTGCCAGCACCTCCTACCCAACCGTCGGGACAGGTTATGCAACTAATGAAAAACTGTTTTTT,CASTSYPTVGTGYATNEKLFF
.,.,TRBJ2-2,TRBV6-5,TGTGCCAGCAGTTATTCCCGGACCTACGGGGAGCTGTTTTTT,CASSYSRTYGELFF
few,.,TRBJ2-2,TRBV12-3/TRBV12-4,TGTGCCAGCAGTCGGCCAGGTTGGGGTACCGGGGAGCTGTTTTTT,CASSRPGWGTGELFF
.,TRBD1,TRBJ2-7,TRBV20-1,TGCAGTGCCCGCCAGGGGGCCGGCCACAGCTACGAGCAGTACTTC,CSARQGAGHSYEQYF
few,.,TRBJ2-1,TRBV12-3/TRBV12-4,TGTGCCAGCAGTGGGGGAACAAAGTTGCAGTTCTTC,CASSGGTKLQFF
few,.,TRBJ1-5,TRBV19,TGTGCCAGTAGTATCAGGCCGGGTAGCAATCAGCCCCAGCATTTT,CASSIRPGSNQPQHF
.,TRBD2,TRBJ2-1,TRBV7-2,TGTGCCAGCAGCGTAGACCTCCTAGCGGGAGGGTTGTCTGAGCAGTTCTTC,CASSVDLLAGGLSEQFF
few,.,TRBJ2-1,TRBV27,TGTGCCAGCAGAGCATTCTACAATGAGCAGTTCTTC,CASRAFYNEQFF